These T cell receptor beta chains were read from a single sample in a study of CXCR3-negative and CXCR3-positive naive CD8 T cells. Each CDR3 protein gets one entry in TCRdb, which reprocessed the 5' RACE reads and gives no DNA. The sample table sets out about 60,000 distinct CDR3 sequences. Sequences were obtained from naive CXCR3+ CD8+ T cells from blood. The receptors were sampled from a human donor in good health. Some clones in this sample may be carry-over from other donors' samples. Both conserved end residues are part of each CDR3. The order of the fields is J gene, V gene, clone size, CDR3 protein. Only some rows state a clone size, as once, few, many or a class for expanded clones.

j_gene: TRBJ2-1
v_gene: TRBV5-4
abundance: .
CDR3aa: CASSPWGDTVNEQFF

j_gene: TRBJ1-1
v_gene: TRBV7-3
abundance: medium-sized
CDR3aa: CASSWTGNTEAFF

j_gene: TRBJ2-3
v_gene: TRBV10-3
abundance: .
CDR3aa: CAISEGTSGGAGTDTQYF

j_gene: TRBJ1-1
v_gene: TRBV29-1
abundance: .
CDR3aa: CSVEDRTNTEAFF

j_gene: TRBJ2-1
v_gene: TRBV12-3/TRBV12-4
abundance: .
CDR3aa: CASSRGQGTYNEQFF

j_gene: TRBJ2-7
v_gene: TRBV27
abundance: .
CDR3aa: CASSLAGTSYEQYF

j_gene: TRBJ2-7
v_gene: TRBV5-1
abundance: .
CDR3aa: CASSSVGRNVLYEQYF

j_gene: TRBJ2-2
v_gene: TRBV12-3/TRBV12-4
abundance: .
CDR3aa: CASSPWTSGDTGELFF

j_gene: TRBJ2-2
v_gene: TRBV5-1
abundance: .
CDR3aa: CASRGGAGLIGGELFF

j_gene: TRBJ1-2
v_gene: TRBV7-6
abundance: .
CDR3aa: CASSLAAAGIASNYGYTF

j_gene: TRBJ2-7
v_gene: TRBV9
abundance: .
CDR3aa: CASSVARGGYEQYF

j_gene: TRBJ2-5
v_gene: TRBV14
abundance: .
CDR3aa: CASSQERRAWETQYF

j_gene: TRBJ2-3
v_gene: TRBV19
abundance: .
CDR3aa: CASSPQDLTDTQYF

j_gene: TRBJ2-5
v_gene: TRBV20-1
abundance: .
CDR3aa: CSATRRGDQETQYF

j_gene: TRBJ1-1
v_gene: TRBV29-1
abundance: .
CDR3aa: CSVEDPTAEAFF

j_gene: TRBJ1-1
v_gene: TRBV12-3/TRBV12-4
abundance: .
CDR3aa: CASRTNTEAFF

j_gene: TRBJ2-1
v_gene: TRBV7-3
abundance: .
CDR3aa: CASSLAGRGSISSYNEQFF

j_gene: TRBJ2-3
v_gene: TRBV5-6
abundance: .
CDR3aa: CASSLVSGAGDTQYF

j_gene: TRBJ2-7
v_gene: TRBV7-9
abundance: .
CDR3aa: CASSRGIYEQYF

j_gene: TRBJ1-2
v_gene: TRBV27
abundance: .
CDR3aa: CASSLLGRTNYGCTF

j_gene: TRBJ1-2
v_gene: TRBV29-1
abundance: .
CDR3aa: CSVEAGFYGYTF

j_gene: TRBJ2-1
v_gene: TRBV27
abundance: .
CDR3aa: CASSFGRVSYNEQFF

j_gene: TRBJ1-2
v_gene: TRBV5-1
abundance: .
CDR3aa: CASSLASGRNGYTF

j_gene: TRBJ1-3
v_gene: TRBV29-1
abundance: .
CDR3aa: CSVEGLLDTIYF

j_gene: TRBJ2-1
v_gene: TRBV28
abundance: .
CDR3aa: CASRKTSGRAGNEQFF

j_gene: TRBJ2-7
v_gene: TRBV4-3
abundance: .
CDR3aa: CASSQDKGVGGWNEQYF

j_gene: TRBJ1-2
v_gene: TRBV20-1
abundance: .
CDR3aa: CRGIVGNYGYTF

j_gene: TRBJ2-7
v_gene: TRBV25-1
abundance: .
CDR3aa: CASGTGTSTYEQYF

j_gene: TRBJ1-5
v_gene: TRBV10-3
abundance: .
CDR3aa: CAISESEGYGNQPQHF

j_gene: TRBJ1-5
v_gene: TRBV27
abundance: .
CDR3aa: CASGRDRGEYNQPQHF

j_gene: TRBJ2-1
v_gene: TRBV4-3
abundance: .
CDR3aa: CASSQGGGNNEQFF

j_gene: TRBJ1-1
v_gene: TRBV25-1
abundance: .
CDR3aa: CASRSGQLMSEAFF

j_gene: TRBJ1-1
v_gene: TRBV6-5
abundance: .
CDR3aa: CASSHGTGVEAFF

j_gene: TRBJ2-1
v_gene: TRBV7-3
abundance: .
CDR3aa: CASSLISAGGEQFF

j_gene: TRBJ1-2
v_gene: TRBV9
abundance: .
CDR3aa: CASSEGTTSGYTF

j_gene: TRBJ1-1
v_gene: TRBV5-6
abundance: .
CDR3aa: CASSLAAADTEAFF

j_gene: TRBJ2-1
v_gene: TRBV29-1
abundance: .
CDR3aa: CSVEEAEGPSYNEQFF

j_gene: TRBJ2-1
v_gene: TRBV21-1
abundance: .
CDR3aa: CASSKNLRVPHSYNEQFF

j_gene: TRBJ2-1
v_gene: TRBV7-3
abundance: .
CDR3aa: CASSLQGGNEQFF

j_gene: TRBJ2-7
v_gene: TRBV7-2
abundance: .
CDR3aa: CASSPSTSGHYEQYF

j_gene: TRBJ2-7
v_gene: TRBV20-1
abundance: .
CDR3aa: CSARDLWTGTYEQYF